The next 13 T cell receptor beta chains were all read from a single sample in a study of cytomegalovirus exposure and HLA in healthy donors. The PCR ran on 60 Vbeta and 13 Jbeta primers. The protocol was immunoSEQ multiplex PCR, while the TCRdb copy is restricted to in-frame clones and leaves out a portion. The sample holds under 200,000 clones, approximately 67% seen once. What was sequenced was PBMCs. The receptors stem from a woman between 18 and 29 years old in good health and CMV-seropositive.

This clone occurred a few times. V and J are TRBV30 and TRBJ2-1, with D possibly TRBD2 on 5 matching bases. CDR3 length: 11 residues. Germline CDR1 GTSNPN, CDR2 SVGIG (reference sequence). V was trimmed by 0 bases and J by 10 bases, leaving 7 bases between them. In DNA form, the CDR3 reads TGTGCCTGGAGTGTAGGCGGGGAGCAGTTCTTC. Encoded protein: CAWSVGGEQFF.

The rearrangement links TRBV5-6 to TRBJ2-1; D is perhaps TRBD2 (6 bases). This CDR3 has 15 residues. Germline V gene lookup returns CDR1 SGHDT and CDR2 YYEEEE. Trimming stripped 6 bases from V and 4 bases from J, with 17 bases between. The CDR3 spells CASILLASVYNEQFF. Here the CDR3 DNA reads TGTGCCAGCATCCTTCTAGCGAGCGTTTACAATGAGCAGTTCTTC.

The genes are TRBV5-6 and TRBJ1-2; D remains ambiguous. The V gene's germline CDR1 is SGHDT and CDR2 YYEEEE. The CDR3 has 11 residues. Trimming shortened V by 1 base and J by 5 bases, and 3 bases separated the two germline ends. The CDR3 reads CASSLYYGYTF. The DNA for the CDR3 is TGTGCCAGCAGCTTGTATTATGGCTACACCTTC.

For the CDR3, the DNA is TGCAGCGTAGGAGCTGGGTATCAGCCCCAGCATTTT. Translation: CSVGAGYQPQHF. V usage is TRBV29-1 and J usage is TRBJ1-5; the D is unclear. The CDR3 runs 12 residues. CDR1 is SQVTM, CDR2 ANQGSEA, per germline. Deletions cut 6 bases from V and 5 bases from J, with 11 bases between.

The CDR3 here is CASRDLKGTGVETQYF. The DNA of the CDR3 is TGTGCCAGCAGAGACCTGAAGGGGACAGGGGTTGAGACCCAGTACTTC. The chain recombines TRBV4-2 with TRBJ2-5, with 10 positions matching TRBD1. The germline CDR1 and CDR2 sequences are LGHNA and YNFKEQ. The CDR3 contains 16 residues. After removal of 6 bases from V and 5 bases from J, the junction contained 12 bases not matched to a gene.

This chain links TRBV30 with TRBJ2-1; D gene unclear. The CDR3 sequence is 12 residues long. The V end was cut by 0 bases, the J end by 8 bases, with 8 bases between. Per the germline V gene, CDR1 is GTSNPN and CDR2 is SVGIG (reference sequence). CDR3 in amino acids: CAWSVGFHEQFF. CDR3 bases: TGTGCCTGGAGTGTCGGGTTTCATGAGCAGTTCTTC.

The V call is TRBV5-1, the J call TRBJ2-3, with 12 bases lining up with TRBD2. CDR3 length: 17 residues. Per germline, CDR1 SGHRS and CDR2 YFSETQ. J gave up 8 bases and V 4 bases, and 14 bases lay outside the gene matches. Written as DNA, the CDR3 is TGCGCCAGCAGCCTGTTTCTAGCGGGGGGGGACGAGGTTACGCAGTATTTT. It translates to CASSLFLAGGDEVTQYF. The whole variable domain, remainder taken from reference TRBV5-1 and TRBJ2-3, is KAGVTQTPRYLIKTRGQQVTLSCSPISGHRSVSWYQQTPGQGLQFLFEYFSETQRNKGNFPGRFSGRQFSNSRSEMNVSTLELGDSALYLCASSLFLAGGDEVTQYFGPGTRLTVL.

This chain uses TRBV18 with TRBJ1-1, with a possible D match to TRBD1 (5 bases). Germline loops: CDR1 KGHSH, CDR2 LQKENI. The CDR3 consists of 16 residues. V lost 3 bases and J lost 0, with 14 bases in between. In DNA form, the CDR3 reads TGTGCCAGCTCACCGAATTCGGGGGTGATGAACACTGAAGCTTTCTTT. It yields the protein CASSPNSGVMNTEAFF. Supplemented by reference TRBV18 and TRBJ1-1, the full variable domain reads NAGVMQNPRHLVRRRGQEARLRCSPMKGHSHVYWYRQLPEEGLKFMVYLQKENIIDESGMPKERFSAEFPKEGPSILRIQQVVRGDSAAYFCASSPNSGVMNTEAFFGQGTRLTVV.

The J gene is TRBJ2-5, the V gene TRBV27; TRBD2 matches 7 bases. Trimming took 0 bases from V and 3 from J; bases not matched to a gene: 7. The CDR3 loop spans 16 amino acids. Germline V gene data show CDR1 as MNHEY and CDR2 as SMNVEV (reference sequence). This CDR3 reads CASSLSISGGEETQYF. CDR3 in DNA: TGTGCCAGCAGTTTATCGATCTCGGGGGGTGAAGAGACCCAGTACTTC.

V and J are TRBV7-9 and TRBJ2-5; D is ambiguous. Germline CDR1 SEHNR, CDR2 FQNEAQ (reference sequence). The CDR3 has 15 residues. With 3 bases removed from V and 5 bases from J, the gap between germline ends came to 16 bases. The CDR3 loop is CASSFISIQLETQYF. CDR3 nucleotides: TGTGCCAGCAGCTTCATCAGCATACAGCTGGAGACCCAGTACTTC.

This clone was detected a few times. The chain is built from TRBV30 and TRBJ1-5, with a weak D call TRBD1 (6 bases). V shed 1 base and J shed 6 bases, with 10 bases lying between them. The CDR3 length is 13 residues. Germline assignment: CDR1 GTSNPN and CDR2 SVGIG (reference sequence). CDR3 DNA sequence: TGTGCCTGGAGTGGACAGGACCGTCAGCCCCAGCATTTT. This sequence encodes CAWSGQDRQPQHF.

This chain connects TRBV11-2 to TRBJ2-1, with D unresolved. Between the trimmed V and J ends, which lost 5 bases and 5 bases, there was a span of 10 bases. The CDR3 loop spans 13 amino acids. Germline loops: CDR1 SGHAT, CDR2 FQNNGV. The CDR3 nucleotides are TGTGCCAGCAGCCCCTCGACTCACAATGAGCAGTTCTTC. It yields the protein CASSPSTHNEQFF.

The chain joins TRBV25-1 to TRBJ1-2; D might be TRBD1 (6 bases). The V end was cut by 5 bases, the J end by 0 bases, with 10 bases between. From germline, CDR1 is MGHDK and CDR2 SYGVNS. This CDR3 has 14 residues. This CDR3 reads CASSHRTANYGYTF. CDR3 nucleotide sequence: TGTGCCAGCAGTCATCGGACAGCTAACTATGGCTACACCTTC.